Presented here are 21 T cell receptor beta chains from one specimen sequenced in a study of shared clonotypes between healthy human individuals. TCRdb keeps only in-frame clones here, not all; method: immunoSEQ multiplex PCR. This sample has about 490,000 clones, with less than 80% found just once. Sequenced input: PBMCs. All receptors derive from a woman aged 40 to 50 in good health. Some clones in this sample may be carry-over from other donors' samples.

This clone came up a few times. The chain has TRBV11-3 and TRBJ1-1; 8 bases map to TRBD1. This CDR3 is built from 12 residues. Germline values: CDR1 SGHNT, CDR2 YENEEA. Trimming took 1 base from V and 11 from J; bases not matched to a gene: 3. CDR3 nucleotides: TGTGCCAGCAGCTTAGGGACAGGGTCGGCTTTCTTT. This sequence encodes CASSLGTGSAFF.

CDR3 DNA sequence: TGTGCCAGCAGTTCCCTGGGGGCAGGGATGAGCAAAAACATTCAGTACTTC. Amino acids: CASSSLGAGMSKNIQYF. The chain uses TRBV28 and TRBJ2-4; D might be TRBD1 (6 bases). There are 17 residues in the CDR3. CDR1 is MDHEN and CDR2 is SYDVKM in the germline V gene. Deletions cut 4 bases from V and 3 bases from J, with 19 bases between.

The chain employs TRBV30 and TRBJ2-7; 9 bases are shared with TRBD2. With 2 bases clipped from V and 2 bases from J, the junction kept 7 bases outside the gene matches. Germline V gene sequence: CDR1 GTSNPN, CDR2 SVGIG (reference sequence). The length of the CDR3 is 15 residues. The CDR3 bases are TGTGCCTGGAGTCGGTCGGCTAGCGGGGCCTACGAGCAGTACTTC. This codes for CAWSRSASGAYEQYF.

This clone appeared once. The chain has TRBV7-8 and TRBJ2-1; 8 nucleotides match TRBD2. The CDR3 is 15 residues long. Germline assignment: CDR1 SGHVS and CDR2 FQNEAQ. V trimming: 5 bases; J trimming: 5 bases; junction bases outside the gene matches: 8. CDR3 bases: TGTGCCAGCAGCGTCCGGGGGGGAGGGCACAATGAGCAGTTCTTC. Translation gives CASSVRGGGHNEQFF.

The V and J genes are TRBV6-1 and TRBJ2-1, with D uncertain. Trimming stripped 2 bases from V and 12 bases from J, with 11 bases between. This CDR3 contains 12 residues. The germline gives CDR1 MNHNS, CDR2 SASEGT. CDR3 in DNA: TGTGCCAGCAGTGAAACCGGGTGGGGGCAGTTCTTC. Translating it yields CASSETGWGQFF.

This clone was seen only once. The chain joins TRBV7-9 to TRBJ1-1; 12 bases line up with TRBD1. The CDR3 totals 19 residues. Germline V gene data show CDR1 as SEHNR and CDR2 as FQNEAQ (reference sequence). Trimming cost V 5 bases and J 3 bases; bases outside gene matches: 16. The CDR3 here is CASSKPGQGARVSHTEAFF. CDR3 coding DNA: TGTGCCAGCAGCAAGCCGGGACAGGGGGCCCGGGTATCTCACACTGAAGCTTTCTTT.

Turning to this clone: This may come from a read error, since a much larger clone is one base off. The chain links TRBV6-5 to TRBJ2-7; 7 positions agree with TRBD1. This CDR3 has 14 residues. V trimming: 1 base; J trimming: 12 bases; junction bases outside the gene matches: 12. In germline, CDR1 is MNHEY, CDR2 SVGAGI. The DNA of the CDR3 is TGTGCCAGCAGTTACTATAAGACGGGACAGCAGCGGTACTTC. It yields the protein CASSYYKTGQQRYF.

The rearrangement joins TRBV9 to TRBJ2-2, with D unresolved. This CDR3 contains 13 residues. Germline loops: CDR1 SGDLS, CDR2 YYNGEE. V gave up 2 bases and J gave up 5 bases, with 7 bases separating them. Here the CDR3 DNA reads TGTGCCAGCAGCGTGAGAACAACCGGGGAGCTGTTTTTT. It codes for CASSVRTTGELFF.

The chain links TRBV7-2 to TRBJ2-7; 10 bases align to TRBD1. Per germline, CDR1 SGHTA and CDR2 FQGNSA. V lost 5 bases and J lost 2; bases outside the gene matches: 3. The CDR3 contains 14 residues. DNA of the CDR3: TGTGCCAGCAGCCTCGGGACAGGGGCCTACGAGCAGTACTTC. It encodes CASSLGTGAYEQYF.

This sequence joins TRBV5-6 and TRBJ1-6; 10 nucleotides align to TRBD1. The length of the CDR3 is 15 residues. The trim removed 1 base at V and 9 bases at J, leaving 4 bases unmatched. CDR1 SGHDT and CDR2 YYEEEE come from the germline V gene. DNA of the CDR3: TGTGCCAGCAGCTTGCCGGGACAGGGGACTTCACCCCTCCACTTT. Its translation is CASSLPGQGTSPLHF.

There are a few counts of this clone. The chain uses TRBV7-6 and TRBJ1-1, with 7 bases matching TRBD1. Trimming cost V 1 base and J 7 bases; bases outside gene matches: 3. The CDR3 sequence is 13 residues long. Germline CDR1 is SGHVS and CDR2 is FNYEAQ. CDR3 loop: CASSLGQGREAFF. Written as DNA, the CDR3 is TGTGCCAGCAGCTTAGGACAGGGCCGTGAAGCTTTCTTT.

Here the CDR3 DNA reads TGCAGTGCTAGAGGTCTCCCCCAGCAGTACTTC. The encoded protein is CSARGLPQQYF. V gene TRBV20-1 combines with J gene TRBJ2-7; D uncertain. Trimming cost V 1 base and J 8 bases, with 9 bases left between them. CDR1 is DFQATT and CDR2 is SNEGSKA in the germline V gene (reference sequence). The CDR3 sequence is 11 residues long.

In its sample, this clone was seen once. J is TRBJ2-7 and V is TRBV27; D might be TRBD1 or TRBD2, each matching 5 bases. Germline-derived CDR1 and CDR2 are MNHEY and SMNVEV (reference sequence). There are 14 residues in the CDR3. The ends were cut back, 7 bases at V and 3 bases at J, with 16 bases in the middle. CDR3 nucleotides: TGTGCCAGCAATCCCAGACAGAGGGGCTACGAGCAGTACTTC. Translation: CASNPRQRGYEQYF.

Note on this clone: Other DNA variants within this sample encode the same CDR3. J is TRBJ2-2 and V is TRBV19; D is undetermined. This CDR3 has 11 residues. V was shortened by 6 bases and J by 5 bases, with 4 bases between the two germline ends. CDR1 and CDR2 from the germline V gene are LNHDA and SQIVND (reference sequence). Here the CDR3 DNA reads TGTGCCAGTAGCCTGACCGGGGAGCTGTTTTTT. It encodes CASSLTGELFF.

The J gene is TRBJ2-5, the V gene TRBV9; no clear D. This CDR3 has 13 residues. Germline CDR1 SGDLS, CDR2 YYNGEE. Between the trimmed V and J ends, which lost 2 bases and 5 bases, there was a span of 10 bases. CDR3 sequence (DNA): TGTGCCAGCAGCGTGGGCAATTGGGAGACCCAGTACTTC. This translates into CASSVGNWETQYF.

V is TRBV19 and J is TRBJ2-7, with D maybe TRBD1 (6 bases). Trimming left V 3 bases short and J 3 bases short, with 9 bases between. CDR1 and CDR2 (germline): LNHDA, SQIVND (reference sequence). This CDR3 is 13 amino acids long. The CDR3 DNA reads TGTGCCAGTAGTATGGACAGAGGCTACGAGCAGTACTTC. As protein: CASSMDRGYEQYF.

This clone was seen a single time. The V and J genes are TRBV5-1 and TRBJ2-7; D is unclear. Germline V gene sequence: CDR1 SGHRS, CDR2 YFSETQ. The germline V and J ends were trimmed by 0 bases and 7 bases, with 14 bases remaining between them. The CDR3 sequence is 14 residues long. The CDR3 bases are TGCGCCAGCAGCTTGGCTTATGACGTAGGAGAGCAGTACTTC. Translating it yields CASSLAYDVGEQYF.

This chain uses TRBV4-2 with TRBJ1-4; unclear D gene. The V gene's germline CDR1 is LGHNA and CDR2 YNFKEQ. The V end was cut by 4 bases, the J end by 2 bases, with 8 bases between. This CDR3 region has 14 residues. The CDR3 DNA sequence: TGTGCCAGCAGCCCTATTTCTACTAATGAAAAACTGTTTTTT. It is translated as CASSPISTNEKLFF.

The chain joins TRBV18 to TRBJ2-6, with 9 bases fitting TRBD1. The germline V gene has CDR1 KGHSH and CDR2 LQKENI. CDR3 length equals 17 residues. V lost 4 bases to trimming and J lost 2 bases; unmatched junction nucleotides: 6. The chain's CDR3 is CASSQRTGAAGANVLTF. The CDR3 nucleotides read TGTGCCAGCTCACAACGGACAGGGGCGGCTGGGGCCAACGTCCTGACTTTC.

CDR3 sequence (DNA): TGTGCCAGCAGGGGGGATGGCGGGAGTTTCTACGAGCAGTACTTC. Protein sequence: CASRGDGGSFYEQYF. This sequence joins TRBV25-1 and TRBJ2-7, with 7 bases fitting TRBD2. Germline V CDR1 and CDR2: MGHDK, SYGVNS. After removal of 6 bases from V and 3 bases from J, the junction contained 11 bases not matched to a gene. The CDR3 is 15 residues long.

The gene calls are TRBV6-1 and TRBJ1-5; tentative D call: TRBD1 (6 bases). The CDR3 contains 17 residues. CDR1 is MNHNS and CDR2 is SASEGT in the germline V gene. Between the trimmed V and J ends, which lost 4 bases and 0 bases, there was a span of 16 bases. CDR3 nucleotides: TGTGCCAGCAGTGCCGTTGGGGGGCTCCTTAGCAATCAGCCCCAGCATTTT. Translating gives CASSAVGGLLSNQPQHF.